The 23 T cell receptor beta chains below come from one sample, sequenced in a study of cytomegalovirus exposure and HLA in healthy donors. In the PCR, 60 Vbeta and 13 Jbeta primers were used. Measured with immunoSEQ multiplex PCR; TCRdb has only the in-frame clones, and not every one. The sample lists around 190,000 clones, 80% occurring once. Sequencing input: PBMCs. All receptors derive from a woman in her forties in good health and CMV-seronegative.

V gene TRBV30 combines with J gene TRBJ1-5; 7 bases match TRBD1. The CDR3 extends over 13 amino acids. The trim removed 3 bases at V and 4 bases at J, leaving 3 bases unmatched. The V gene's germline CDR1 is GTSNPN and CDR2 SVGIG (reference sequence). CDR3 bases: TGTGCCTGGAGAGGGACAGAAAATCAGCCCCAGCATTTT. It specifies CAWRGTENQPQHF.

The genes are TRBV18 and TRBJ2-1; no definite D call. CDR3 size: 11 residues. Trimming left V 3 bases short and J 8 bases short, with 5 bases between. Germline V CDR1 and CDR2: KGHSH, LQKENI. In nucleotides, the CDR3 is TGTGCCAGCTCACCGTCGGATGAGCAGTTCTTC. Translating gives CASSPSDEQFF.

This clone was counted only a few times. The chain joins TRBV6-6 to TRBJ1-5; 8 bases map to TRBD1. CDR3 length: 14 residues. J was trimmed by 2 bases and V by 6 bases; bases with no gene match: 3. CDR1 is MNHNY and CDR2 is SVGAGI in the germline V gene (reference sequence). In DNA, the CDR3 is TGTGCCAGCAGCAAGGACAGGGGCAATCAGCCCCAGCATTTT. Translated, it gives CASSKDRGNQPQHF.

The chain has TRBV5-1 and TRBJ2-7; 8 nucleotides line up with TRBD2. The CDR3 has 15 amino acids. The junction had 5 bases not matched to a gene; V was cut back by 2 bases and J by 1 base. The germline V gene has CDR1 SGHRS and CDR2 YFSETQ. This CDR3 reads CASSFSGGISYEQYF. The CDR3 DNA is TGCGCCAGCAGCTTTTCGGGAGGGATTTCCTACGAGCAGTACTTC.

This clone was seen only once. This chain connects TRBV4-3 to TRBJ1-2, with TRBD1 matching over 7 bases. CDR1 and CDR2 (germline): LGHNA, YSLEER. This CDR3 comprises 15 residues. The junction had 6 bases not matched to a gene; V was cut back by 1 base and J by 4 bases. The CDR3 loop reads CASSQAGQRSYGYTF. The CDR3 DNA reads as TGCGCCAGCAGCCAAGCGGGACAGCGATCCTATGGCTACACCTTC.

This clone appeared many times. This chain uses TRBV2 with TRBJ1-1; 11 nucleotides agree with TRBD1. Germline V lookup: CDR1 SNHLY, CDR2 FYNNEI. The CDR3 extends over 14 amino acids. J gave up 7 bases and V 7 bases, and 8 bases lay outside the gene matches. The CDR3 DNA follows: TGTGCCAGCACTATCTCCGGGACAGGGGGTGAAGCTTTCTTT. This codes for CASTISGTGGEAFF.

V and J are TRBV28 and TRBJ1-2; 11 nucleotides align to TRBD1. V gave up 4 bases and J gave up 4 bases; unmatched junction bases: 8. Germline V gene data show CDR1 as MDHEN and CDR2 as SYDVKM. This CDR3 spans 16 amino acids. The CDR3 coding sequence is TGTGCCAGCAGTTCCGGCGGACAGGGGGCTAGCTATGGCTACACCTTC. It codes for CASSSGGQGASYGYTF.

Comments on this clone: The junction does not match germline at one end; this may be a read error. The rearrangement uses TRBV7-9 and TRBJ1-5; D is possibly TRBD1 (5 bases). Germline CDR1 SEHNR, CDR2 FQNEAQ (reference sequence). The CDR3 has 16 amino acids. CDR3 in DNA: TGTTCCAGCAGCTTAGAGGGATTGGGGGGAAGTCAGCCCCAGCATTTT. Encoded protein: CSSSLEGLGGSQPQHF.

V gene TRBV10-3 combines with J gene TRBJ1-5; unclear D gene. Trimming cost V 3 bases and J 5 bases, with 11 bases left between them. Germline V gene lookup returns CDR1 ENHRY and CDR2 SYGVKD. This CDR3 is built from 14 residues. The CDR3: CAISEGQVDQPQHF. The CDR3 DNA reads as TGTGCCATCAGTGAAGGTCAGGTTGATCAGCCCCAGCATTTT.

The V and J genes are TRBV5-1 and TRBJ2-3; the D gene is possibly TRBD2 (5 bases). Trimming removed 4 bases at V and 4 bases at J, with 13 bases between. Looked up from germline, CDR1 is SGHRS and CDR2 is YFSETQ. This CDR3 contains 14 residues. The CDR3: CASSGSGGSDTQYF. CDR3 nucleotide sequence: TGCGCCAGCAGCGGGAGTGGAGGTTCAGATACGCAGTATTTT.

V is TRBV19 and J is TRBJ2-1; 7 bases align to TRBD1. The V gene end was trimmed by 3 bases and the J gene end by 7 bases; junction bases not matched to a gene: 9. Per germline, CDR1 LNHDA and CDR2 SQIVND (reference sequence). This CDR3 contains 15 residues. CDR3 in amino acids: CASSMKGAQGNEQFF. The CDR3 DNA reads as TGTGCCAGTAGTATGAAGGGGGCGCAAGGGAATGAGCAGTTCTTC.

The V gene is TRBV19, the J gene TRBJ2-1; 12 bases agree with TRBD2. The CDR3 runs 16 residues. Trimming at V came to 5 bases and at J to 10 bases, leaving 12 bases not matched to a gene. Germline V lookup: CDR1 LNHDA, CDR2 SQIVND (reference sequence). The CDR3 protein is CASSPQGLAGPREQFF. The CDR3 nucleotides read TGTGCCAGTAGTCCCCAGGGACTAGCGGGCCCGAGGGAGCAGTTCTTC. The variable domain in full, completed from reference TRBV19 and TRBJ2-1, reads DGGITQSPKYLFRKEGQNVTLSCEQNLNHDAMYWYRQDPGQGLRLIYYSQIVNDFQKGDIAEGYSVSREKKESFPLTVTSAQKNPTAFYLCASSPQGLAGPREQFFGPGTRLTVL.

The chain recombines TRBV29-1 with TRBJ1-2; no reliable D call. The V end lost 4 bases, the J end lost 4 bases, and 7 bases lay between the germline ends. CDR3 length: 11 residues. From germline, CDR1 is SQVTM and CDR2 ANQGSEA. CDR3 in DNA: TGCAGCGTTGCACAGATCTATGGCTACACCTTC. Protein product: CSVAQIYGYTF. The whole variable domain, filled in from reference TRBV29-1 and TRBJ1-2, reads SAVISQKPSRDICQRGTSLTIQCQVDSQVTMMFWYRQQPGQSLTLIATANQGSEATYESGFVIDKFPISRPNLTFSTLTVSNMSPEDSSIYLCSVAQIYGYTFGSGTRLTVV.

The J gene is TRBJ1-1, the V gene TRBV7-2, with TRBD1 identical over 7 bases. This CDR3 region has 14 residues. In germline, CDR1 is SGHTA, CDR2 FQGNSA. The V segment lost 4 bases and the J segment 5 bases; nucleotides outside the gene matches: 7. The CDR3 nucleotides are TGTGCCAGCAGCTCGCGACAGGGAGTGACTGAAGCTTTCTTT. It specifies CASSSRQGVTEAFF.

This chain uses TRBV13 with TRBJ2-1; 8 bases align to TRBD1. Germline V gene sequence: CDR1 PRHDT, CDR2 FYEKMQ (reference sequence). The trim removed 5 bases at V and 7 bases at J, leaving 7 bases unmatched. This CDR3 has 14 residues. The CDR3 nucleotides read TGTGCCAGCAGCAACCGACAGGGGAGGAATGAGCAGTTCTTC. Amino acids: CASSNRQGRNEQFF.

This sequence joins TRBV15 and TRBJ1-5; no definite D call. The V gene's germline CDR1 is LNHNV and CDR2 YYDKDF (reference sequence). Trimming removed 5 bases from V and 7 bases from J, with 12 bases in between. This CDR3 has 13 amino acids. The CDR3 DNA reads as TGTGCCACCAGCGGAGGGCTTAACCAGCCCCAGCATTTT. Amino acid sequence: CATSGGLNQPQHF.

The chain employs TRBV5-1 and TRBJ2-5; TRBD1 aligns across 12 bases. In germline, CDR1 is SGHRS, CDR2 YFSETQ. After removal of 0 bases from V and 4 bases from J, the junction contained 4 bases not matched to a gene. This CDR3 comprises 16 residues. The CDR3: CASSLDGTGGGETQYF. The DNA of the CDR3 is TGCGCCAGCAGCTTGGACGGGACAGGGGGCGGAGAGACCCAGTACTTC.

This clone was seen a handful of times. The V gene is TRBV6-5, the J gene TRBJ1-4, with 7 bases lining up with TRBD1. The CDR3 extends over 15 amino acids. The V gene end was trimmed by 5 bases and the J gene end by 13 bases; junction bases not matched to a gene: 16. CDR1 MNHEY and CDR2 SVGAGI come from the germline V gene. The CDR3 loop is CASSPTGRGYGGLFF. As DNA, the CDR3 is TGTGCCAGCAGTCCGACAGGGCGAGGTTACGGAGGACTGTTTTTT.

The V gene is TRBV5-8, the J gene TRBJ2-7; TRBD2 matches 10 bases. There are 16 residues in the CDR3. The germline CDR1 and CDR2 sequences are SGHTS and YDEGEE. The V segment lost 0 bases and the J segment 6 bases; nucleotides outside the gene matches: 9. The chain's CDR3 is CASSLDRLAGVPEQYV. The CDR3 nucleotides read TGTGCCAGCAGCTTGGACCGGCTAGCGGGAGTCCCCGAGCAGTACGTC.

The table lists this clone with a count of one. The chain combines TRBV5-1 with TRBJ2-5; the match to TRBD1 covers 7 bases. With V trimmed by 3 bases and J by 1 base, 6 bases remained unmatched. This CDR3 has 15 amino acids. CDR1 is SGHRS and CDR2 is YFSETQ in the germline V gene. DNA of the CDR3: TGCGCCAGCAGCTGGGGTCCAGGGGGCCAAGAGACCCAGTACTTC. Amino acid sequence: CASSWGPGGQETQYF.

The rearrangement links TRBV7-2 to TRBJ2-5; 7 bases are a match to TRBD2. With the DNA end fitting TRBJ2-7 better, the J assignment may be wrong. The CDR3 is made up of 15 amino acids. Germline lookup yields CDR1 SGHTA and CDR2 FQGNSA. CDR3 residues: CASSLGGGFSYEQYF. CDR3 sequence (DNA): TGTGCCAGCAGCTTAGGGGGGGGGTTTTCCTACGAGCAGTACTTC.

The chain has TRBV30 and TRBJ1-1; D is possibly TRBD1 (5 bases). CDR1 is GTSNPN, CDR2 SVGIG, per germline (reference sequence). V was shortened by 1 base and J by 3 bases, with 6 bases between the two germline ends. The CDR3 loop spans 12 amino acids. CDR3 sequence reads: CAWSAGYTEAFF. The CDR3 DNA follows: TGTGCCTGGAGTGCAGGGTACACTGAAGCTTTCTTT.

This clone has only one observation. The gene calls are TRBV30 and TRBJ1-3, with D unclear. Germline lookup yields CDR1 GTSNPN and CDR2 SVGIG (reference sequence). Trimming pared 2 bases from V and 0 bases from J, leaving 8 bases between. This CDR3 region has 14 residues. DNA for the CDR3: TGTGCCTGGAGTCCAGGATTCTCTGGAAACACCATATATTTT. This gives the protein CAWSPGFSGNTIYF.